Reported below is one T cell receptor beta chain. The antigen is undetermined. This specimen belongs to a study of blood T cells in healthy people across ages. Study results and limitations: TCR beta diversity, measured per million T cells, fell in a roughly linear way with age.

A second PCR, run for roughly 7 to 11 cycles, used a sample-barcoded 5' primer plus a J-beta primer mix. Each CDR3 protein gets one entry after TCRdb re-called the 5' RACE reads with MiXCR. This sample has about 680,000 distinct CDR3 sequences, with about 52% found just once. The germline V and J ends were trimmed by 0 bases and 0 bases, with 5 bases remaining between them. The germline gives CDR1 LGHNA, CDR2 YNFKEQ. This CDR3 comprises 14 residues. The chain employs TRBV4-2 and TRBJ1-2; no firm D call. The sample was blood. The TCR sequence derives from a woman aged 55 to 70 in good health. CDR3 nucleotide sequence: TGTGCCAGCAGCCAAGAGTGGACTAACTATGGCTACACCTTC. As protein: CASSQEWTNYGYTF.